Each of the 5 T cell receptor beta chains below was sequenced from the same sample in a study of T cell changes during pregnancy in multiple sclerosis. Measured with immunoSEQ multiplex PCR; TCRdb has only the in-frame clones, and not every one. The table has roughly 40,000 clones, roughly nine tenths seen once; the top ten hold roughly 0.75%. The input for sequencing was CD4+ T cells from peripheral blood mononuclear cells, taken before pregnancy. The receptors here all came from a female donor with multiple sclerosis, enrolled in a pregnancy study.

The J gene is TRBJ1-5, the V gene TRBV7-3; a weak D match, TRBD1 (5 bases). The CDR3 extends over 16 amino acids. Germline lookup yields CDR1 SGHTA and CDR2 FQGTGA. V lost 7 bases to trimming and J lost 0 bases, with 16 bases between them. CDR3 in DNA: TGTGCCAGCACCAGGGTGTGGGATAATAGCAATCAGCCCCAGCATTTT. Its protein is CASTRVWDNSNQPQHF. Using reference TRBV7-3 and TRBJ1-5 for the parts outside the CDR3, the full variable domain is GAGVSQTPSNKVTEKGKYVELRCDPISGHTALYWYRQSLGQGPEFLIYFQGTGAADDSGLPNDRFFAVRPEGSVSTLKIQRTERGDSAVYLCASTRVWDNSNQPQHFGDGTRLSIL.

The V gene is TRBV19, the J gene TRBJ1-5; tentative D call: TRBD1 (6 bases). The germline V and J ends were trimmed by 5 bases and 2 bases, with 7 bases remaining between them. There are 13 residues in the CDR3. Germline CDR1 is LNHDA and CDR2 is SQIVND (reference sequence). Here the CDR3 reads CASSQGRNQPQHF. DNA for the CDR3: TGTGCCAGTAGTCAGGGGCGCAATCAGCCCCAGCATTTT. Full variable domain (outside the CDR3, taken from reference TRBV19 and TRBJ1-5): DGGITQSPKYLFRKEGQNVTLSCEQNLNHDAMYWYRQDPGQGLRLIYYSQIVNDFQKGDIAEGYSVSREKKESFPLTVTSAQKNPTAFYLCASSQGRNQPQHFGDGTRLSIL.

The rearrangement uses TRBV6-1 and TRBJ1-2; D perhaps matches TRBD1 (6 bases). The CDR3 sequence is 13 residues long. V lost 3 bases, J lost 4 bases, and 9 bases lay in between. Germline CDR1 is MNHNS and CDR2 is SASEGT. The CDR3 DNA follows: TGTGCCAGCAGTGATCTGGGGGCCTATGGCTACACCTTC. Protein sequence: CASSDLGAYGYTF.

The CDR3 region has the DNA TGTGCCAGCAGCCTGGTAGGGGACAGAGCCTACGAGCAGTACTTC. Its translation is CASSLVGDRAYEQYF. The V and J genes are TRBV7-3 and TRBJ2-7; TRBD1 matches 7 bases. The CDR3 sequence is 15 residues long. V was clipped by 5 bases and J by 2 bases; unmatched bases: 9. The germline gives CDR1 SGHTA, CDR2 FQGTGA.

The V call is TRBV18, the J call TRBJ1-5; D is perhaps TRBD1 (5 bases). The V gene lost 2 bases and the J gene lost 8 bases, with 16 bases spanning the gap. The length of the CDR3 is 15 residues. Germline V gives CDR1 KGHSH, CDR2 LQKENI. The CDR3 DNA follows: TGTGCCAGCTCACCATCGACGGGGACTGTCGAGCCCCAGCATTTT. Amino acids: CASSPSTGTVEPQHF.